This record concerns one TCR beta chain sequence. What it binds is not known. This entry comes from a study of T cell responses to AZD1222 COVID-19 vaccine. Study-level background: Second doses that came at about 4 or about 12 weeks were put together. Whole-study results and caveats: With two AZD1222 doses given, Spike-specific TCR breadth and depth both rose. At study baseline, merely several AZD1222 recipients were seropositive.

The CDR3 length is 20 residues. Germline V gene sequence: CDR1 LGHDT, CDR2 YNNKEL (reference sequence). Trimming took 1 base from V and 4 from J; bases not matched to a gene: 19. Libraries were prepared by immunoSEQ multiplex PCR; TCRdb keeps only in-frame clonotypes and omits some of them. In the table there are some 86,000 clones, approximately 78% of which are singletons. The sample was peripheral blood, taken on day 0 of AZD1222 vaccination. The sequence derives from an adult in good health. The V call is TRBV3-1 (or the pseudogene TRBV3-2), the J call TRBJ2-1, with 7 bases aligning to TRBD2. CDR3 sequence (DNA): TGTGCCAGCAGCCAAGCGGGGGGATGGGTAGTCGGGGCCCGATACAATGAGCAGTTCTTC. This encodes CASSQAGGWVVGARYNEQFF.